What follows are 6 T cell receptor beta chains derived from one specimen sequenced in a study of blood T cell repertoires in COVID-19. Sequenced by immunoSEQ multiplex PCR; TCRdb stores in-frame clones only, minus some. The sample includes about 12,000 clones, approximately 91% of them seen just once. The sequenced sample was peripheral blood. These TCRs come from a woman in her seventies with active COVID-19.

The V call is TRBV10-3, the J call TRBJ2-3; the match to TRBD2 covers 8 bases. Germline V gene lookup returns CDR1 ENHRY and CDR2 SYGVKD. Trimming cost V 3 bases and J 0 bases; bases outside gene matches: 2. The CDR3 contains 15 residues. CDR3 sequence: CAISDSGSSTDTQYF. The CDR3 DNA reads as TGTGCCATCAGTGACAGCGGGAGTAGCACAGATACGCAGTATTTT.

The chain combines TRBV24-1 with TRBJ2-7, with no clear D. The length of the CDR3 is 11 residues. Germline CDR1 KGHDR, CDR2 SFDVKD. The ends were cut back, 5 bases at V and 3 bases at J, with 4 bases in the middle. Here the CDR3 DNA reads TGTGCCACCAGTGTCGGCTACGAGCAGTACTTC. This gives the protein CATSVGYEQYF.

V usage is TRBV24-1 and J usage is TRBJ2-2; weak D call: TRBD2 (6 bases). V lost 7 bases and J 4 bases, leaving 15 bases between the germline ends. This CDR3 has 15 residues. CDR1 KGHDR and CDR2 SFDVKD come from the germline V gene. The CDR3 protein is CATRRGGGSTGELFF. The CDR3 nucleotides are TGTGCCACCAGACGGGGAGGAGGGAGCACCGGGGAGCTGTTTTTT.

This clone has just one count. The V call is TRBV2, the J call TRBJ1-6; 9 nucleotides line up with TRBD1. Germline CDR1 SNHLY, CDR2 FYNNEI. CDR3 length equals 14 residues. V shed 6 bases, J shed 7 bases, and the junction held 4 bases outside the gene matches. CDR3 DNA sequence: TGTGCCAGCAGCTCCGGGACAGGGAATTCACCCCTCCACTTT. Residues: CASSSGTGNSPLHF.

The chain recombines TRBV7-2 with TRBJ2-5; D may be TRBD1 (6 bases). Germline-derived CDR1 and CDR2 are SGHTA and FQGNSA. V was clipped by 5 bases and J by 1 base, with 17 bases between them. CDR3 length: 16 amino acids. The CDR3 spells CASSLQRQVGQETQYF. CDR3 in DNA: TGTGCCAGCAGCCTCCAACGACAGGTCGGCCAAGAGACCCAGTACTTC.

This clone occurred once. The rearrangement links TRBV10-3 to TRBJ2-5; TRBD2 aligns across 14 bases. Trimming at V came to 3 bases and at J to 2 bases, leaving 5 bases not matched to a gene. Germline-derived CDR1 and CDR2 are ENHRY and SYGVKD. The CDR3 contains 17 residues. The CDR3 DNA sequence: TGTGCCATCAGTGATCGGGGACTAGCGGGAGAGCAAGAGACCCAGTACTTC. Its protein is CAISDRGLAGEQETQYF.